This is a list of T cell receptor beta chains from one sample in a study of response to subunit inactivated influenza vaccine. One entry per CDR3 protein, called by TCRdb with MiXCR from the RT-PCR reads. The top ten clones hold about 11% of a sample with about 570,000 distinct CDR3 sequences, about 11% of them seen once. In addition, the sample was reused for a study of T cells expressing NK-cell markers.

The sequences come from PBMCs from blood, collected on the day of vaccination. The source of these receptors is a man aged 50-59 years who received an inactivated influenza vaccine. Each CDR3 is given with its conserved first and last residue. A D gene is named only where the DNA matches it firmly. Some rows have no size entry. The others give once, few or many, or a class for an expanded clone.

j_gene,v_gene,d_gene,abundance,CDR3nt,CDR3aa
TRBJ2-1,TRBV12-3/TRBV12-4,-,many,TGTGCCAGCAGTCCCTTGGGGGTTCAGTTCTTC,CASSPLGVQFF
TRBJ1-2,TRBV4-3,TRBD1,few,TGCGCCAGCAGCCAAGATCTTGAGACAGGGGATGGCTACACCTTC,CASSQDLETGDGYTF
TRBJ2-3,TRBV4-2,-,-,TGTGCCAGCAGCCAAGTACGCCTATCCAGGCTTGCCATCCTTAGCACAGATACGCAGTATTTT,CASSQVRLSRLAILSTDTQYF
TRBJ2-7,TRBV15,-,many,TGTGCCACCAGCAGAGCTTTGGGGGGTTCCTACGAGCAGTACTTC,CATSRALGGSYEQYF
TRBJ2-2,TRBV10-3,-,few,TGTGCCATCAGTGCACTACCTCCGGGGGACACCGGGGAGCTGTTTTTT,CAISALPPGDTGELFF
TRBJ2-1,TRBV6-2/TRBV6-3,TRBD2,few,TGTGCCAGCAGTTCGCCGGGACTAGCGGGATACGATCCCACAGTGGAGCAGTTCTTC,CASSSPGLAGYDPTVEQFF
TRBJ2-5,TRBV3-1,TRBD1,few,TGTGCCAGCAGCCAAGTTTCAGGGGGCCTAAAAGAGACCCAGTACTTC,CASSQVSGGLKETQYF
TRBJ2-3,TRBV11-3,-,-,TGTGCCAGCAGCTTAGGTCTCCCGACAGATACGCAGTATTTT,CASSLGLPTDTQYF
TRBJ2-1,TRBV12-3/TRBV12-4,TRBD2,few,TGTGCCAGCAGTTTAGTCGCTAGCGGGGCAAACAATGAGCAGTTCTTC,CASSLVASGANNEQFF
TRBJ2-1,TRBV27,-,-,TGTGCCAGCAGTCCCACCACATTCGACAGGCCAGTAAATGAGCAGTTCTTC,CASSPTTFDRPVNEQFF
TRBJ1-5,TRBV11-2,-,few,TGTGCCAGCAGCTTAGTAGGTAAAGGGGGTTTTGGCAATCAGCCCCAGCATTTT,CASSLVGKGGFGNQPQHF
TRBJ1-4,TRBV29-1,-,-,TGCAGCGTCCGGGACCGCCTAACTAATGAAAAACTGTTTTTT,CSVRDRLTNEKLFF
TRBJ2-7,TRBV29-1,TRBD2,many,TGCAGCGTTGTCGGCCGGGAGGGCCGCTACGAGCAGTACTTC,CSVVGREGRYEQYF
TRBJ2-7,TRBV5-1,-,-,TGCGCCAGCAGCTTGGACGGCTTCGAGCAGTACTTC,CASSLDGFEQYF
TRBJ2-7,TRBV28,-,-,TGTGCCAGCAGTTTATGGTACCAAGGGTATTACGAGCAGTACTTC,CASSLWYQGYYEQYF
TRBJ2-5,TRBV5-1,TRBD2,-,TGCGCCAGCACCCCGGGTAGCGGGGGTCTCCAAGAGACCCAGTACTTC,CASTPGSGGLQETQYF
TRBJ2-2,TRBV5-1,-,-,TGCGCCAGCAGTATCCAGAGGGAGACCGGGGAGCTGTTTTTT,CASSIQRETGELFF
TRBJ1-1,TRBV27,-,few,TGTGCCAGCAGACCGGGGGCTATGGGTACCGGCACTGAAGCTTTCTTT,CASRPGAMGTGTEAFF
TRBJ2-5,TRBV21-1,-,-,TGTGCCAGCAGCTCCCCGAGGACTAGAGGTAAAAGGTACCAAGAGACCCAGTACTTC,CASSSPRTRGKRYQETQYF
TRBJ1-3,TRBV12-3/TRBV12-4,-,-,TGTGCCAGCAGTTTGGCCGCCCGGGGAAACACCATATATTTT,CASSLAARGNTIYF
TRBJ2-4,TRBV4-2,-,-,TGTGCCAGCAGCCAAGACGGGAGCATTGACATTCAGTACTTC,CASSQDGSIDIQYF
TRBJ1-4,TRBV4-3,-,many,TGCGCCAGCAGCCAAGCGATACCCCGACGGAATAATGAAAAACTGTTTTTT,CASSQAIPRRNNEKLFF
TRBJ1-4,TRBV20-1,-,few,TGCAGTGCTAGAGGCTCCGGACAAATTAATGAAAAACTGTTTTTT,CSARGSGQINEKLFF
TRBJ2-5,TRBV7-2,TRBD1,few,TGTGCCAGCAGCTCGACAGGGAACATCCAAGAGACCCAGTACTTC,CASSSTGNIQETQYF
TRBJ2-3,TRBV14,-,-,TGTGCCAGCAGCCAAGTCGTAGCCGATACGCAGTATTTT,CASSQVVADTQYF
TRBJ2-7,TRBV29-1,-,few,TGCAGCGTTGAAGATCCGGGGTACGAGCAGTACTTC,CSVEDPGYEQYF
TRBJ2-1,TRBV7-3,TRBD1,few,TGTGCCAGCAGCTTAATTGGGGGGGGGACAGGGACTAACAATGAGCAGTTCTTC,CASSLIGGGTGTNNEQFF
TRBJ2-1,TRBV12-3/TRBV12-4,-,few,TGTGCCGGGGGGCGGGGGCGTCTGAATGAGCAGTTCTTC,CAGGRGRLNEQFF
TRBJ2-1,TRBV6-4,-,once,TGTGCCAGTAGTGAGAGGGGACCCTACAATGAGCAGTTCTTC,CASSERGPYNEQFF
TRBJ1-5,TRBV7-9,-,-,TGTGCCAGCAGCTTAGGAGGGGTTGACAATCAGCCCCAGCATTTT,CASSLGGVDNQPQHF
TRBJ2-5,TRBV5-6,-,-,TGTGCCAGCAGCTTGTACCGGGGCTCAGAGACCCAGTACTTC,CASSLYRGSETQYF
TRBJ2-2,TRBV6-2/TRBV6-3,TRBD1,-,TGTGCCAGCATTACAGGGGGTCCCGGGGAGCTGTTTTTT,CASITGGPGELFF
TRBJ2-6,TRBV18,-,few,TGTGCCAGCTCACCCCTGGAGGAAGCTGGGGCCAACGTCCTGACTTTC,CASSPLEEAGANVLTF
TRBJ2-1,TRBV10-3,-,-,TGTGCCATCAGGCGGGGGACAGAGCAGTTCTTC,CAIRRGTEQFF
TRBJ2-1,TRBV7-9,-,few,TGTGCCAGCAGCTTAGTCTGGGGGACCGGCAGTGAGCAGTTCTTC,CASSLVWGTGSEQFF
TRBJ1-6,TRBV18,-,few,TGTGCCAGCTCACCACCGGGACGCGTTAATTCACCCCTCCACTTT,CASSPPGRVNSPLHF
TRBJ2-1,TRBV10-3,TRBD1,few,TGTGCCATCAGTGAGAAGGGGGCCGGTCAAGAGCAGTTCTTC,CAISEKGAGQEQFF
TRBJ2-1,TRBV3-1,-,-,TGTGCCAGCAGCCAGGCGATGACTTCTTACGATGAGCAGTTCTTC,CASSQAMTSYDEQFF
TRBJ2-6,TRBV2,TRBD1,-,TGTGCCAGCAGTCCGGACAGGGGATCAGCTGGGGCCAACGTCCTGACTTTC,CASSPDRGSAGANVLTF
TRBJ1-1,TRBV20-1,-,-,TGCAGTACTAGAGATTCGAAGGGCGTGAACACTGAAGCTTTCTTT,CSTRDSKGVNTEAFF
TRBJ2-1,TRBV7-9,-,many,TGTGCCAGCAGCCTAAGAGGTGAGCAGTTCTTC,CASSLRGEQFF
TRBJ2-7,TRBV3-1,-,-,TGTGCCAGCAGCCAAGACTCAGGGTACTCCTACGAGCAGTACTTC,CASSQDSGYSYEQYF
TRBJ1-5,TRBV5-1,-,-,TGCGCCAGCAGCTTGGGTGGCAGTCGTGGCAATCAGCCCCAGCATTTT,CASSLGGSRGNQPQHF
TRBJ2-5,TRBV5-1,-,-,TGCGCCAGCAGCCCGGGGGGCGGGAGTGAGACCCAGTACTTC,CASSPGGGSETQYF